This is a list of T cell receptor beta chains from one sample in a study of shared clonotypes between healthy human individuals. Clones were sequenced by immunoSEQ multiplex PCR, and TCRdb holds only the in-frame ones, with some missing. The top ten hold more than 0.1% of the sample, which has some 2 million clones, roughly 94% seen once. The specimen was naive CD4+ T cells sorted from blood. The receptor set was obtained from a man aged 18 to 35 in good health. The CDR3 runs from the conserved cysteine through the conserved F or W. D genes are given only for firm matches. Not every row has a clone size; where given, it reads once, few, many or a size class.

abundance: NA
v_gene: TRBV25-1
d_gene: TRBD1
j_gene: TRBJ2-7
CDR3aa: CASTGRGWNEQYF
CDR3nt: TGTGCCAGCACGGGCAGGGGGTGGAACGAGCAGTACTTC

abundance: NA
v_gene: TRBV29-1
d_gene: NA
j_gene: TRBJ1-1
CDR3aa: CSVEIQKMNTEAFF
CDR3nt: TGCAGCGTTGAAATACAGAAGATGAACACTGAAGCTTTCTTT

abundance: NA
v_gene: TRBV6-6
d_gene: NA
j_gene: TRBJ2-7
CDR3aa: CASSWGRGWSYEQYF
CDR3nt: TGTGCCAGCTCCTGGGGGAGAGGGTGGTCCTACGAGCAGTACTTC

abundance: NA
v_gene: TRBV9
d_gene: NA
j_gene: TRBJ2-1
CDR3aa: CASSVAKGREQFF
CDR3nt: TGTGCCAGCAGCGTAGCTAAGGGGAGGGAGCAGTTCTTC

abundance: NA
v_gene: TRBV15
d_gene: TRBD2
j_gene: TRBJ2-1
CDR3aa: CATRGRGDEQFF
CDR3nt: TGTGCCACCAGAGGGAGGGGCGATGAGCAGTTCTTC

abundance: NA
v_gene: TRBV7-6
d_gene: NA
j_gene: TRBJ1-5
CDR3aa: CASSSFDGQPQHF
CDR3nt: TGTGCCAGCAGCTCGTTCGACGGCCAGCCCCAGCATTTT

abundance: once
v_gene: TRBV18
d_gene: NA
j_gene: TRBJ1-2
CDR3aa: CASSATAANYGYTF
CDR3nt: TGTGCCAGCTCGGCGACAGCTGCTAACTATGGCTACACCTTC

abundance: NA
v_gene: TRBV10-1
d_gene: NA
j_gene: TRBJ1-3
CDR3aa: CASSGGSGPRNTIYF
CDR3nt: TGCGCCAGCAGTGGGGGATCTGGACCGAGAAACACCATATATTTT

abundance: NA
v_gene: TRBV19
d_gene: NA
j_gene: TRBJ1-2
CDR3aa: CASRSPNYGYTF
CDR3nt: TGTGCCAGTAGGAGCCCTAACTATGGCTACACCTTC

abundance: NA
v_gene: TRBV5-1
d_gene: TRBD1
j_gene: TRBJ1-3
CDR3aa: CASSTTGTGVGNTIYF
CDR3nt: TGCGCCAGCAGCACAACCGGGACAGGGGTTGGAAACACCATATATTTT

abundance: NA
v_gene: TRBV23-1
d_gene: NA
j_gene: TRBJ1-4
CDR3aa: CASKVRGERTNEKLFF
CDR3nt: TGCGCCAGCAAGGTAAGGGGGGAAAGAACTAATGAAAAACTGTTTTTT

abundance: NA
v_gene: TRBV18
d_gene: NA
j_gene: TRBJ2-5
CDR3aa: CASSLNRDGETQYF
CDR3nt: TGTGCCAGCTCACTTAACAGGGATGGTGAGACCCAGTACTTC

abundance: NA
v_gene: TRBV11-2
d_gene: TRBD2
j_gene: TRBJ2-7
CDR3aa: CASTTLAEQYEQYF
CDR3nt: TGTGCCAGCACCACACTAGCGGAGCAATACGAGCAGTACTTC

abundance: NA
v_gene: TRBV5-4
d_gene: TRBD2
j_gene: TRBJ2-3
CDR3aa: CASSLGAGGNTDTQYF
CDR3nt: TGTGCCAGCAGCTTGGGGGCGGGAGGCAACACAGATACGCAGTATTTT

abundance: NA
v_gene: TRBV5-1
d_gene: NA
j_gene: TRBJ2-5
CDR3aa: CASSFTGQETQYF
CDR3nt: TGCGCCAGCAGCTTTACGGGCCAAGAGACCCAGTACTTC

abundance: NA
v_gene: TRBV2
d_gene: TRBD1
j_gene: TRBJ2-1
CDR3aa: CASRRQGIYEQFF
CDR3nt: TGTGCCAGCAGGAGACAGGGTATTTATGAGCAGTTCTTC

abundance: NA
v_gene: TRBV5-6
d_gene: TRBD2
j_gene: TRBJ2-2
CDR3aa: CASSLVAGGTGELFF
CDR3nt: TGTGCCAGCAGCTTGGTGGCGGGGGGAACCGGGGAGCTGTTTTTT

abundance: NA
v_gene: TRBV6-1
d_gene: NA
j_gene: TRBJ1-1
CDR3aa: CASSGTRSLGTEAFF
CDR3nt: TGTGCCAGCAGTGGTACCAGGAGCTTGGGGACTGAAGCTTTCTTT

abundance: NA
v_gene: TRBV5-4
d_gene: NA
j_gene: TRBJ2-1
CDR3aa: CASSLGGGEVYNEQFF
CDR3nt: TGTGCCAGCAGCTTGGGGGGCGGGGAGGTCTACAATGAGCAGTTCTTC

abundance: NA
v_gene: TRBV6-6
d_gene: TRBD1
j_gene: TRBJ1-1
CDR3aa: CASTQQGTEAFF
CDR3nt: TGTGCCAGCACACAACAGGGGACTGAAGCTTTCTTT

abundance: NA
v_gene: TRBV11-2
d_gene: NA
j_gene: TRBJ2-5
CDR3aa: CASSLSTQETQYF
CDR3nt: TGTGCCAGCAGCTTATCGACCCAAGAGACCCAGTACTTC

abundance: NA
v_gene: TRBV30
d_gene: NA
j_gene: TRBJ2-7
CDR3aa: CAWSQLGQSEQYF
CDR3nt: TGTGCCTGGAGTCAACTTGGACAGTCCGAGCAGTACTTC

abundance: NA
v_gene: TRBV5-5
d_gene: TRBD2
j_gene: TRBJ2-7
CDR3aa: CASSSGLAGSYEQYF
CDR3nt: TGTGCCAGCAGCTCGGGACTAGCGGGATCCTACGAGCAGTACTTC

abundance: NA
v_gene: TRBV15
d_gene: TRBD2
j_gene: TRBJ2-1
CDR3aa: CATTGLAGDEQFF
CDR3nt: TGTGCCACAACGGGACTAGCGGGGGATGAGCAGTTCTTC

abundance: NA
v_gene: TRBV2
d_gene: NA
j_gene: TRBJ2-7
CDR3aa: CASKLDVSHEQYF
CDR3nt: TGTGCCAGCAAGCTCGACGTTTCCCACGAGCAGTACTTC

abundance: once
v_gene: TRBV10-3
d_gene: NA
j_gene: TRBJ1-1
CDR3aa: CAISGGQKNTEAFF
CDR3nt: TGTGCCATCAGTGGCGGACAGAAGAACACTGAAGCTTTCTTT

abundance: NA
v_gene: TRBV5-6
d_gene: TRBD1
j_gene: TRBJ2-1
CDR3aa: CASRTGTGASSYNEQFF
CDR3nt: TGTGCCAGCAGAACCGGGACAGGGGCATCCTCCTACAATGAGCAGTTCTTC

abundance: NA
v_gene: TRBV28
d_gene: NA
j_gene: TRBJ2-7
CDR3aa: CASSRSETGSYEQYF
CDR3nt: TGTGCCAGCAGTCGTTCCGAGACAGGCTCCTACGAGCAGTACTTC

abundance: NA
v_gene: TRBV13
d_gene: NA
j_gene: TRBJ2-7
CDR3aa: CASSFQLREQYF
CDR3nt: TGTGCCAGCAGCTTCCAATTGCGAGAGCAGTACTTC

abundance: NA
v_gene: TRBV7-3
d_gene: NA
j_gene: TRBJ2-2
CDR3aa: CASSRDFNTGELFF
CDR3nt: TGTGCCAGCAGCCGGGATTTTAACACCGGGGAGCTGTTTTTT

abundance: NA
v_gene: TRBV5-1
d_gene: NA
j_gene: TRBJ1-3
CDR3aa: CASSTDGSGNTIYF
CDR3nt: TGCGCCAGCAGCACGGACGGGTCTGGAAACACCATATATTTT

abundance: few
v_gene: TRBV9
d_gene: NA
j_gene: TRBJ1-6
CDR3aa: CASSVEPENSPLHF
CDR3nt: TGTGCCAGCAGCGTAGAACCAGAGAATTCACCCCTCCACTTT

abundance: NA
v_gene: TRBV10-3
d_gene: NA
j_gene: TRBJ1-2
CDR3aa: CAISELDGYTF
CDR3nt: TGTGCCATCAGTGAACTTGATGGCTACACCTTC

abundance: NA
v_gene: TRBV27
d_gene: TRBD1
j_gene: TRBJ1-6
CDR3aa: CASSLGTGGTLSNSPLHF
CDR3nt: TGTGCCAGCAGTTTGGGGACAGGGGGCACTCTGAGTAATTCACCCCTCCACTTT

abundance: once
v_gene: TRBV5-4
d_gene: TRBD1
j_gene: TRBJ1-4
CDR3aa: CASSRDRGNEKLFF
CDR3nt: TGTGCCAGCAGTCGAGACAGGGGGAATGAAAAACTGTTTTTT

abundance: NA
v_gene: TRBV5-1
d_gene: TRBD1
j_gene: TRBJ1-2
CDR3aa: CASSLAGWQGVYGYTF
CDR3nt: TGCGCCAGCAGCTTGGCCGGCTGGCAGGGGGTCTATGGCTACACCTTC

abundance: NA
v_gene: TRBV7-2
d_gene: TRBD1
j_gene: TRBJ2-1
CDR3aa: CASSPSRTGVFF
CDR3nt: TGTGCCAGCAGCCCGTCGAGGACAGGGGTGTTCTTC

abundance: NA
v_gene: TRBV4-1
d_gene: NA
j_gene: TRBJ2-2
CDR3aa: CASSLEGLSNTGELFF
CDR3nt: TGCGCCAGCAGCCTCGAGGGGCTTTCGAACACCGGGGAGCTGTTTTTT

abundance: NA
v_gene: TRBV28
d_gene: NA
j_gene: TRBJ2-1
CDR3aa: CASSTHGSLDEQFF
CDR3nt: TGTGCCAGCAGTACTCACGGGTCATTAGACGAGCAGTTCTTC

abundance: NA
v_gene: TRBV7-2
d_gene: NA
j_gene: TRBJ1-2
CDR3aa: CASSLPPLDGYTF
CDR3nt: TGTGCCAGCAGCTTACCCCCGTTAGATGGCTACACCTTC

abundance: few
v_gene: TRBV7-2
d_gene: NA
j_gene: TRBJ2-5
CDR3aa: CASSAFRGAAETQYF
CDR3nt: TGTGCCAGCAGCGCCTTCCGGGGGGCAGCGGAGACCCAGTACTTC

abundance: NA
v_gene: TRBV10-3
d_gene: TRBD1
j_gene: TRBJ2-2
CDR3aa: CAIRDRGQDGELFF
CDR3nt: TGTGCCATCCGGGACAGGGGGCAAGACGGGGAGCTGTTTTTT

abundance: NA
v_gene: TRBV18
d_gene: NA
j_gene: TRBJ1-1
CDR3aa: CASSPIDRSAFF
CDR3nt: TGTGCCAGCTCACCGATAGACCGGTCGGCTTTCTTT

abundance: few
v_gene: TRBV2
d_gene: NA
j_gene: TRBJ1-3
CDR3aa: CASSSTGNTIYF
CDR3nt: TGTGCCAGCAGTTCGACAGGAAACACCATATATTTT

abundance: NA
v_gene: TRBV2
d_gene: NA
j_gene: TRBJ2-2
CDR3aa: CASSVLGELFF
CDR3nt: TGTGCCAGCAGTGTGTTAGGGGAGCTGTTTTTT

abundance: once
v_gene: TRBV28
d_gene: TRBD1
j_gene: TRBJ1-2
CDR3aa: CASSFGIQGARYGYTF
CDR3nt: TGTGCCAGCAGTTTCGGGATACAGGGGGCAAGATATGGCTACACCTTC

abundance: NA
v_gene: TRBV30
d_gene: NA
j_gene: TRBJ1-2
CDR3aa: CAWSVNWRQSYGYTF
CDR3nt: TGTGCCTGGAGTGTAAATTGGCGGCAGTCCTATGGCTACACCTTC

abundance: NA
v_gene: TRBV30
d_gene: TRBD2
j_gene: TRBJ2-7
CDR3aa: CAWRREEYF
CDR3nt: TGTGCCTGGAGACGGGAGGAGTACTTC

abundance: NA
v_gene: TRBV2
d_gene: NA
j_gene: TRBJ2-7
CDR3aa: CASRDTYEQYF
CDR3nt: TGTGCCAGCAGGGATACCTACGAGCAGTACTTC

abundance: NA
v_gene: TRBV6-1
d_gene: NA
j_gene: TRBJ2-7
CDR3aa: CASSVAEYYEQYF
CDR3nt: TGTGCCAGCAGTGTGGCGGAGTACTACGAGCAGTACTTC